Presented here are 17 T cell receptor beta chains from one specimen sequenced in a study of OX40 agonist ivuxolimab in advanced cancers. The library was produced with the immunoSEQ multiplex PCR assay. The immuneACCESS repertoire file appears here via TCRdb, limited to in-frame rearrangements. These files lack a portion of the clones; in checked studies, under half of the deficit traces to unresolved V genes, and the cause of the others is not known. For this sample there are fewer than 75,000 clones; approximately 91% appear just once. Together, the top ten hold 0.77% of the sample. Here the sequenced sample was CD4+ or CD8+ T cells sorted from blood, taken in a trial of the OX40 agonist ivuxolimab. The receptors derive from an adult with an advanced solid tumor such as melanoma, head and neck, liver or kidney cancer.

The table lists this clone with a count of one. The chain couples TRBV6-6 to TRBJ1-5; no clear D. V lost 8 bases and J lost 0, with 8 bases in between. Germline CDR1 and CDR2: MNHNY and SVGAGI (reference sequence). This CDR3 comprises 13 residues. The CDR3 nucleotides read TGTGCCAGCGGGAAGAATAGCAATCAGCCCCAGCATTTT. Amino acids: CASGKNSNQPQHF.

The J gene is TRBJ1-1, the V gene TRBV29-1; 8 bases align to TRBD1. The germline CDR1 and CDR2 sequences are SQVTM and ANQGSEA. V was pared by 7 bases and J by 4 bases, with 11 bases of the junction left unmatched. The CDR3 is made up of 14 amino acids. Here the CDR3 reads CSAQQGGWATEAFF. CDR3 bases: TGCAGCGCTCAACAGGGGGGGTGGGCCACTGAAGCTTTCTTT.

V usage is TRBV5-6 and J usage is TRBJ2-7; D gene ambiguous. Per germline, CDR1 SGHDT and CDR2 YYEEEE. Trimming removed 1 base from V and 2 bases from J, with 10 bases in between. The CDR3 is made up of 14 amino acids. As DNA, the CDR3 is TGTGCCAGCAGCTTGCCCGAACCCCCCTACGAGCAGTACTTC. It codes for CASSLPEPPYEQYF.

V is TRBV5-6 and J is TRBJ2-1; TRBD2 might be the D (5 bases). The germline gives CDR1 SGHDT, CDR2 YYEEEE. Between the trimmed V and J ends, which lost 4 bases and 2 bases, there was a span of 13 bases. The CDR3 sequence is 15 residues long. In DNA, the CDR3 is TGTGCCAGCAGCCCATCCGGGGTGGCCTACAATGAGCAGTTCTTC. Its protein is CASSPSGVAYNEQFF.

J is TRBJ2-1 and V is TRBV6-1; TRBD2 agrees at 8 bases. Trimming took 6 bases from V and 5 from J; bases not matched to a gene: 9. Per germline, CDR1 MNHNS and CDR2 SASEGT. This CDR3 contains 15 residues. CDR3 loop: CASRPGLARNNEQFF. The CDR3 DNA sequence: TGTGCCAGCAGACCCGGACTAGCCCGCAACAATGAGCAGTTCTTC.

The chain uses TRBV7-2 and TRBJ1-3, with 7 bases fitting TRBD1. The junction had 1 base not matched to a gene; V was cut back by 1 base and J by 4 bases. CDR3 length: 14 residues. Germline assignment: CDR1 SGHTA and CDR2 FQGNSA. CDR3 residues: CASSLETGGNTIYF. CDR3 DNA sequence: TGTGCCAGCAGCTTAGAGACAGGGGGAAACACCATATATTTT.

The chain employs TRBV28 and TRBJ1-4, with D perhaps TRBD1 (5 bases). CDR3 size: 12 residues. In germline, CDR1 is MDHEN, CDR2 SYDVKM. Trimming removed 6 bases at V and 7 bases at J, with 9 bases between. The CDR3 here is CASSRRGEKLFF. DNA of the CDR3: TGTGCCAGCAGCCGGAGGGGTGAAAAACTGTTTTTT.

J is TRBJ2-5 and V is TRBV5-4; D is uncertain. The CDR3 sequence is 12 residues long. V lost 5 bases to trimming and J lost 4 bases, with 9 bases between them. Germline CDR1 SGHNT, CDR2 YYREEE (reference sequence). Here the CDR3 DNA reads TGTGCCAGCAGTCTAAAATCAGAGACCCAGTACTTC. Translated: CASSLKSETQYF.

The genes are TRBV5-6 and TRBJ1-6; D is unclear. Per the germline V gene, CDR1 is SGHDT and CDR2 is YYEEEE. V was shortened by 3 bases and J by 4 bases, with 5 bases between the two germline ends. This CDR3 spans 13 amino acids. CDR3 residues: CASSSTYNSPLHF. The CDR3, as DNA: TGTGCCAGCAGCTCGACGTATAATTCACCCCTCCACTTT.

The chain recombines TRBV27 with TRBJ1-1; 9 bases map to TRBD1. The CDR3 consists of 15 residues. Germline loops: CDR1 MNHEY, CDR2 SMNVEV (reference sequence). The J segment lost 5 bases and the V segment lost 5 bases, leaving 9 bases of the junction unmatched. This CDR3 is CASSPSPGTGTEAFF. The CDR3 DNA is TGTGCCAGCAGTCCCAGTCCCGGGACAGGGACTGAAGCTTTCTTT.

This sequence joins TRBV4-1 and TRBJ1-2, with D unresolved. Trimming shortened V by 3 bases and J by 5 bases, and 19 bases separated the two germline ends. Germline assignment: CDR1 MGHRA and CDR2 YSYEKL. The CDR3 spans 16 residues. CDR3 coding DNA: TGCGCCAGCAGCCACATCTCAGGAACTTTAACTTATGGCTACACCTTC. Protein: CASSHISGTLTYGYTF.

The J gene is TRBJ2-2, the V gene TRBV27; no clear D gene. Trimming took off 6 bases at V and 2 bases at J, with 13 bases between the two ends. Per germline, CDR1 MNHEY and CDR2 SMNVEV (reference sequence). This CDR3 comprises 15 residues. CDR3 nucleotides: TGTGCCAGCAGGCTTCGGGCGCTCAACACCGGGGAGCTGTTTTTT. It encodes CASRLRALNTGELFF.

J is TRBJ2-7 and V is TRBV7-8; 8 bases match TRBD2. This CDR3 is 15 amino acids long. Losses at the gene ends were 7 bases for V and 5 bases for J; bases not matched to a gene: 13. Germline V lookup: CDR1 SGHVS, CDR2 FQNEAQ. CDR3 residues: CASTRSGSRFNEQYF. CDR3 in DNA: TGTGCCAGCACTAGGAGCGGGAGTAGGTTCAACGAGCAGTACTTC. Filled out from reference TRBV7-8 and TRBJ2-7, the complete variable domain reads GAGVSQSPRYKVAKRGQDVALRCDPISGHVSLFWYQQALGQGPEFLTYFQNEAQLDKSGLPSDRFFAERPEGSVSTLKIQRTQQEDSAVYLCASTRSGSRFNEQYFGPGTRLTVT.

The V call is TRBV5-1, the J call TRBJ2-6; D could derive from TRBD1 or TRBD2 (5 bases each). The germline V and J ends were trimmed by 4 bases and 4 bases, with 15 bases remaining between them. The CDR3 spans 16 residues. The germline V gene has CDR1 SGHRS and CDR2 YFSETQ. DNA for the CDR3: TGCGCCAGCAGCCGGCTCGGGGCGGAGGGGGCCAACGTCCTGACTTTC. Protein product: CASSRLGAEGANVLTF.

The chain carries TRBV7-9 and TRBJ1-3, with 9 bases fitting TRBD1. The CDR3 runs 14 residues. Trimming at V came to 4 bases and at J to 4 bases, leaving 2 bases not matched to a gene. Germline-derived CDR1 and CDR2 are SEHNR and FQNEAQ (reference sequence). The CDR3: CASSSGQGGNTIYF. Here the CDR3 DNA reads TGTGCCAGCAGCTCGGGACAGGGCGGAAACACCATATATTTT.

The chain has TRBV9 and TRBJ2-1, with TRBD1 as a possible D gene (6 bases). Germline V gives CDR1 SGDLS, CDR2 YYNGEE. CDR3 size: 16 residues. Trimming stripped 5 bases from V and 0 bases from J, with 15 bases between. The CDR3 DNA sequence: TGTGCCAGCAGGTCAACCCGGGACATCTCCTACAATGAGCAGTTCTTC. It codes for CASRSTRDISYNEQFF.

The genes are TRBV19 and TRBJ2-7, with 7 bases lining up with TRBD1. The CDR3 is 16 amino acids. Germline CDR1 reads LNHDA; CDR2 reads SQIVND (reference sequence). V shed 1 base, J shed 0 bases, and the junction held 6 bases outside the gene matches. CDR3 in amino acids: CASSIALAGGSYEQYF. The CDR3 DNA is TGTGCCAGTAGTATAGCTTTGGCAGGGGGCTCCTACGAGCAGTACTTC.